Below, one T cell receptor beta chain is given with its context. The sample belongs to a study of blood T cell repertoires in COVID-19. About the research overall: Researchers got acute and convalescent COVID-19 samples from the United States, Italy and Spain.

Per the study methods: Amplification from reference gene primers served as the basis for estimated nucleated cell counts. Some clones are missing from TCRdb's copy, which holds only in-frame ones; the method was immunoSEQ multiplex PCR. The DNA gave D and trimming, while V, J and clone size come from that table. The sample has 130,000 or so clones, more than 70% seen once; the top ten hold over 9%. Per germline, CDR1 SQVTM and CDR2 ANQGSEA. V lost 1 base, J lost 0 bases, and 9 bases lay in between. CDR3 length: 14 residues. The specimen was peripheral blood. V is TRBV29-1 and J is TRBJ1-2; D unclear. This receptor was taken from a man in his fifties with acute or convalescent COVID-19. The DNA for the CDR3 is TGCAGCGTTGAAGGGACTGCAGCTAACTATGGCTACACCTTC. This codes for CSVEGTAANYGYTF.